The 16 T cell receptor beta chains below come from one sample, sequenced in a study of T cells in Graves' hyperthyroidism and ophthalmopathy. TCR beta CDR3 sequences were amplified from RNA transcripts. Initially, a first-round RT-PCR of the TCR CDR3 employed the HTBI primer set. MiXCR was run by TCRdb on the multiplex PCR reads, yielding one entry per CDR3 protein. Of about 400,000 distinct CDR3 sequences in the sample, more than 12% were seen once. Input material: blood. Receptors were obtained from a woman in her twenties or thirties with Graves' hyperthyroidism.

Ten or more counts support this clonotype. The chain recombines TRBV27 with TRBJ2-7, with a weak D call TRBD2 (6 bases). Trimming shortened V by 2 bases and J by 7 bases, and 15 bases separated the two germline ends. The germline CDR1 and CDR2 sequences are MNHEY and SMNVEV (reference sequence). CDR3 length equals 14 residues. CDR3 sequence reads: CASSLGGAGREQYF. CDR3 bases: TGTGCCAGCAGTTTAGGCGGGGCAGGGCGGGAGCAGTACTTC.

The chain combines TRBV30 with TRBJ2-6, with a tentative D call TRBD2 (5 bases). V was cut by 2 bases and J by 0 bases, with 17 bases left in between. From germline, CDR1 is GTSNPN and CDR2 SVGIG (reference sequence). The CDR3 has 18 residues. The CDR3 sequence: CAWSRVRAGPSGANVLTF. As DNA, the CDR3 is TGTGCCTGGAGTCGCGTGAGGGCGGGCCCCTCTGGGGCCAACGTCCTGACTTTC. Drawing the rest from reference TRBV30 and TRBJ2-6, the complete variable domain is SQTIHQWPATLVQPVGSPLSLECTVEGTSNPNLYWYRQAAGRGLQLLFYSVGIGQISSEVPQNLSASRPQDRQFILSSKKLLLSDSGFYLCAWSRVRAGPSGANVLTFGAGSRLTVL.

In this sample, this clonotype turned up many times. The chain uses TRBV7-2 and TRBJ2-3; 7 nucleotides align to TRBD1. The V gene's germline CDR1 is SGHTA and CDR2 FQGNSA. The CDR3 covers 17 residues. Trimming removed 1 base from V and 2 bases from J; junction bases left unmatched: 9. The CDR3: CASSLGRRGPNTDTQYF. The CDR3 DNA sequence: TGTGCCAGCAGCTTAGGGAGAAGGGGGCCTAACACAGATACGCAGTATTTT.

This clonotype was detected many times. The chain combines TRBV4-1 with TRBJ1-6; D is possibly TRBD1 (5 bases). This CDR3 is built from 15 residues. Deletions cut 4 bases from V and 10 bases from J, with 17 bases between. Germline V gives CDR1 MGHRA, CDR2 YSYEKL. CDR3 residues: CASSREPGLNSPLHF. CDR3 coding DNA: TGCGCCAGCAGCCGAGAACCGGGACTTAACTCACCCCTCCACTTT.

This clonotype has a count of ten or more. V usage is TRBV11-2 and J usage is TRBJ2-7; 10 bases align to TRBD1. V shed 5 bases, J shed 8 bases, and the junction held 12 bases outside the gene matches. This CDR3 has 15 amino acids. Germline CDR1 is SGHAT and CDR2 is FQNNGV. CDR3 loop: CASSALGPGQGQQYF. The CDR3 bases are TGTGCCAGCAGCGCTTTGGGGCCGGGACAGGGGCAGCAGTACTTC.

In this sample, this clonotype turned up many times. V and J are TRBV6-1 and TRBJ1-1; D is ambiguous. The CDR3 is 13 amino acids. The germline CDR1 and CDR2 sequences are MNHNS and SASEGT. The V end was cut by 2 bases, the J end by 2 bases, with 6 bases between. CDR3: CASSEYGNTEAFF. The CDR3 DNA follows: TGTGCCAGCAGTGAATACGGAAACACTGAAGCTTTCTTT.

The chain recombines TRBV9 with TRBJ2-3, with D uncertain. Trimming took off 0 bases at V and 7 bases at J, with 12 bases between the two ends. The CDR3 is 14 residues long. In germline, CDR1 is SGDLS, CDR2 YYNGEE. The DNA of the CDR3 is TGTGCCAGCAGCGTAGCCCCCTACTCCAATACGCAGTATTTT. Its protein product is CASSVAPYSNTQYF.

Comments on this clonotype: It may be a read error: a sequence one base away is much more abundant. V usage is TRBV27 and J usage is TRBJ2-7; 13 bases fit TRBD2. Losses at the gene ends were 2 bases for V and 2 bases for J; bases not matched to a gene: 3. This CDR3 is 16 amino acids long. Germline CDR1 MNHEY, CDR2 SMNVEV (reference sequence). Here the CDR3 reads CASSLTGLAGAYEQYF. CDR3 DNA sequence: TGTGCCAGCAGTTTAACTGGACTAGCGGGAGCCTACGAGCAGTACTTC.

The rearrangement uses TRBV28 and TRBJ1-4, with D tentatively TRBD1 (5 bases). The germline gives CDR1 MDHEN, CDR2 SYDVKM. The V end was cut by 5 bases, the J end by 4 bases, with 11 bases between. This CDR3 region has 14 residues. The CDR3 region is CASSTPGGNEKLFF. The CDR3 DNA reads TGTGCCAGCAGTACCCCCGGGGGTAATGAAAAACTGTTTTTT.

A few counts support this clonotype. The chain recombines TRBV15 with TRBJ2-1; no reliable D call. This CDR3 spans 13 amino acids. Germline V gene sequence: CDR1 LNHNV, CDR2 YYDKDF (reference sequence). Deletions cut 0 bases from V and 6 bases from J, with 6 bases between. The CDR3 nucleotides read TGTGCCACCAGCAGAGATAATAGCAATGAGCAGTTCTTC. Translated: CATSRDNSNEQFF.

This chain uses TRBV5-1 with TRBJ2-1, with D possibly being TRBD1 (8 bases). Germline V lookup: CDR1 SGHRS, CDR2 YFSETQ. The V end lost 0 bases, the J end lost 9 bases, and 13 bases lay between the germline ends. The CDR3 length is 14 residues. The CDR3 nucleotides read TGCGCCAGCAGCTTGGGACAGGGGAGGGTTGAGCAGTTCTTC. Encoded protein: CASSLGQGRVEQFF. Full variable domain (remainder filled in from reference TRBV5-1 and TRBJ2-1): KAGVTQTPRYLIKTRGQQVTLSCSPISGHRSVSWYQQTPGQGLQFLFEYFSETQRNKGNFPGRFSGRQFSNSRSEMNVSTLELGDSALYLCASSLGQGRVEQFFGPGTRLTVL.

This chain joins TRBV28 and TRBJ1-5; TRBD1 might be the D (6 bases). V dropped 8 bases and J dropped 7 bases, with 12 bases sitting between them. CDR1 is MDHEN and CDR2 is SYDVKM in the germline V gene. The CDR3 contains 12 residues. CDR3: CASAGAGQPQHF. In DNA form, the CDR3 reads TGTGCCAGCGCAGGGGCGGGGCAGCCCCAGCATTTT.

V gene TRBV30 combines with J gene TRBJ2-1; 10 nucleotides align to TRBD2. This CDR3 has 15 amino acids. The germline gives CDR1 GTSNPN, CDR2 SVGIG (reference sequence). V trimming: 8 bases; J trimming: 5 bases; junction bases outside the gene matches: 12. In DNA form, the CDR3 reads TGTGCCCGCAAGAACCTAGCGGGAGCCGACAATGAGCAGTTCTTC. As protein: CARKNLAGADNEQFF.

This clonotype has only a few counts. The chain couples TRBV10-3 to TRBJ2-7, with D maybe TRBD1 (6 bases). The CDR3 loop spans 14 amino acids. Trimming stripped 6 bases from V and 2 bases from J, with 14 bases between. Germline V lookup: CDR1 ENHRY, CDR2 SYGVKD. CDR3 in DNA: TGTGCCATCAGGGGGGCTAGCAGTGCCTACGAGCAGTACTTC. The encoded protein is CAIRGASSAYEQYF.

This clonotype was seen repeatedly, ten times or more. The V and J genes are TRBV20-1 and TRBJ2-7, with 7 bases identical to TRBD1. This CDR3 spans 12 amino acids. V dropped 7 bases and J dropped 2; count of bases not matched to a gene: 5. The germline CDR1 and CDR2 sequences are DFQATT and SNEGSKA (reference sequence). Here the CDR3 reads CSGQGRTYEQYF. Written as DNA, the CDR3 is TGCAGTGGACAGGGAAGAACCTACGAGCAGTACTTC.

In DNA, the CDR3 is TGTGCCAGCAGTTACTCGGGGGGAAGTTTCTCTGAAGCTTTCTTT. Protein product: CASSYSGGSFSEAFF. The chain is built from TRBV6-5 and TRBJ1-1; D possibly corresponds to TRBD1 (5 bases). Germline CDR1 MNHEY, CDR2 SVGAGI. With 0 bases removed from V and 6 bases from J, the gap between germline ends came to 14 bases. CDR3 length: 15 amino acids.